This record looks at one T cell receptor beta chain sequence and its context. This sample was taken from a study of human T cells and chemical hapten exposure. The germline V gene encodes CDR1 MNHEY and CDR2 SVGAGI. The CDR3 consists of 14 residues. Trimming left V 9 bases short and J 4 bases short, with 13 bases between. This sample's time point: patch test 2, 6 weeks after DPC sensitization. The treatment denotes: therapeutic diphenylcyclopropenone sensitization with weekly scalp DPC. TCRdb analysed the RACE reads with MiXCR anew, one entry per CDR3 protein. Found here are hundreds of thousands of distinct CDR3 sequences, roughly 6% of them singletons; the top ten hold about 5%.

The source of this sequence is a woman aged 18-29 years with alopecia areata. Some clones in this sample may be carry-over from other donors' samples. The chain has TRBV6-5 and TRBJ1-6, with no clear D. The source was whole blood, collected in connection with sensitization to the hapten diphenylcyclopropenone (DPC). CDR3 residues: CASHRGEYNSPLHF. CDR3 nucleotide sequence: TGTGCCAGTCACCGCGGTGAATATAATTCACCCCTCCACTTT.